What follows are 9 T cell receptor beta chains derived from one specimen sequenced in a study of blood T cells in healthy people across ages (dated by TCRdb to the mid-2010s). The protocol used for the library was 5' RACE. Sequenced using an Illumina HiSeq 2500. A second roughly 6 to 12 cycle PCR used a sample-barcoded 5' primer and a J-beta primer mix. TCRdb handled the public reads itself, with Q25 trimming in fastp and clone calling in MiXCR, and kept productive beta chains. Each entry merges the rows of one CDR3 protein and shows their most common DNA and genes. Here the sample has fewer than 1,000,000 distinct CDR3 sequences; around half occur a single time. Of the sample, around 18% falls within the top ten clones. Sequenced sample: blood. The receptors here all came from a man older than 75 in good health.

This chain uses TRBV5-1 with TRBJ2-7; either TRBD1 or TRBD2 may fit D (5 bases each). Germline V gene lookup returns CDR1 SGHRS and CDR2 YFSETQ. The CDR3 covers 12 residues. V lost 2 bases and J 6 bases, leaving 9 bases between the germline ends. CDR3 residues: CASSFKGSEQYF. The DNA for the CDR3 is TGCGCCAGCAGCTTCAAGGGGAGCGAGCAGTACTTC.

This clonotype came up once. The rearrangement joins TRBV18 to TRBJ1-5; tentative D call: TRBD1 (6 bases). This CDR3 contains 16 residues. CDR1 and CDR2 from the germline V gene are KGHSH and LQKENI. Between the trimmed V and J ends, which lost 1 base and 5 bases, there was a span of 15 bases. CDR3 sequence: CASSPLPAGDDQPQHF. The CDR3 coding sequence is TGTGCCAGCTCACCACTCCCCGCAGGGGACGATCAGCCCCAGCATTTT.

This chain uses TRBV4-1 with TRBJ2-3; 10 nucleotides match TRBD2. CDR1 is MGHRA, CDR2 YSYEKL, per germline. Trimming at V came to 6 bases and at J to 14 bases, leaving 8 bases not matched to a gene. The CDR3 runs to 12 residues. The chain's CDR3 is CASRGPSGSGYF. In nucleotides, the CDR3 is TGCGCCAGCAGGGGTCCTAGCGGGAGCGGGTATTTT.

The chain joins TRBV9 to TRBJ2-4; the D gene is possibly TRBD1 (5 bases). V was pared by 0 bases and J by 8 bases, with 12 bases between. The CDR3 is made up of 14 amino acids. Germline CDR1 and CDR2: SGDLS and YYNGEE. The CDR3 DNA reads TGTGCCAGCAGCGTAGTCGCAGGGTCGGACATTCAGTACTTC. Residues: CASSVVAGSDIQYF.

The chain joins TRBV20-1 to TRBJ2-7; D could derive from TRBD1 or TRBD2 (5 bases each). V lost 7 bases and J 2 bases, leaving 18 bases between the germline ends. This CDR3 has 14 amino acids. Germline values: CDR1 DFQATT, CDR2 SNEGSKA (reference sequence). The CDR3 DNA follows: TGCAGTGTCTTAGGGGAGAGGGAACCCTACGAGCAGTACTTC. Translating it yields CSVLGEREPYEQYF.

The gene calls are TRBV7-2 and TRBJ2-1, with 12 bases fitting TRBD2. The germline gives CDR1 SGHTA, CDR2 FQGNSA. The CDR3 sequence is 16 residues long. After removal of 3 bases from V and 6 bases from J, the junction contained 6 bases not matched to a gene. CDR3 nucleotides: TGTGCCAGCAGCTTTAGTCTAGCGGGAGGGCCCAATGAGCAGTTCTTC. This sequence encodes CASSFSLAGGPNEQFF.

The table lists this clonotype with a few counts. CDR3 protein: CASSERLAGEETQYF. The CDR3 DNA sequence: TGTGCCAGCAGCGAACGACTAGCGGGAGAAGAGACCCAGTACTTC. The chain is built from TRBV7-9 and TRBJ2-5, with 12 bases identical to TRBD2. The CDR3 runs 15 residues. The trim removed 5 bases at V and 3 bases at J, leaving 4 bases unmatched. The germline V gene has CDR1 SEHNR and CDR2 FQNEAQ (reference sequence). Full variable domain (remainder filled in from reference TRBV7-9 and TRBJ2-5): DTGVSQNPRHKITKRGQNVTFRCDPISEHNRLYWYRQTLGQGPEFLTYFQNEAQLEKSRLLSDRFSAERPKGSFSTLEIQRTEQGDSAMYLCASSERLAGEETQYFGPGTRLLVL.

The J gene is TRBJ2-4, the V gene TRBV7-3; 13 nucleotides align to TRBD2. This CDR3 is built from 16 residues. Germline lookup yields CDR1 SGHTA and CDR2 FQGTGA. V gave up 5 bases and J gave up 13 bases; unmatched junction bases: 14. CDR3 sequence reads: CASSAGTSGMGNEQYF. The CDR3 region has the DNA TGTGCCAGCAGCGCCGGGACTAGCGGGATGGGTAATGAGCAGTACTTC. Combining the CDR3 with reference TRBV7-3 and TRBJ2-4 gives the whole variable domain GAGVSQTPSNKVTEKGKYVELRCDPISGHTALYWYRQSLGQGPEFLIYFQGTGAADDSGLPNDRFFAVRPEGSVSTLKIQRTERGDSAVYLCASSAGTSGMGNEQYFGAGTRLSVL.

The rearrangement uses TRBV20-1 and TRBJ2-7; TRBD2 matches 7 bases. Germline loops: CDR1 DFQATT, CDR2 SNEGSKA (reference sequence). This CDR3 is built from 15 residues. CDR3 sequence reads: CSPSGIGRGTYEQYF. CDR3 nucleotide sequence: TGCAGCCCTAGCGGAATAGGACGAGGGACCTACGAGCAGTACTTC.